This T cell receptor beta chain was identified during a study of blood T cell repertoires in COVID-19. This table comes from immunoSEQ multiplex PCR, and its TCRdb copy is limited to in-frame clones, with some not included. The data contain about 270,000 clones, around nine tenths of them singletons. Germline assignment: CDR1 SEHNR and CDR2 FQNEAQ (reference sequence). Trimming shortened V by 5 bases and J by 4 bases, and 14 bases separated the two germline ends. The CDR3 runs 15 residues. This clone has more than one count but fewer than ten. Specimen: peripheral blood. The rearrangement uses TRBV7-9 and TRBJ1-4, with D perhaps matching TRBD1 (5 bases). This receptor was identified in a man in his forties who had recovered from COVID-19. In DNA form, the CDR3 reads TGTGCCAGCAGCCAAGAAGCGGGGCATAATGAAAAACTGTTTTTT. Protein product: CASSQEAGHNEKLFF.